This T cell receptor (beta chain) was identified during a study of blood T cells in healthy people across ages. In the study overall: With template switching, about one barcoded beta molecule was captured per two T cells.

General observations from the study: Diversity of TCR beta per million T cells declined in a roughly linear way with age. Higher diversity, along with more naive CD4+ cells, distinguished long-lived donors from aged donors.

This CDR3 region has 16 residues. Germline V gene data show CDR1 as MNHNY and CDR2 as SVGAGI (reference sequence). Trimming cost V 7 bases and J 4 bases; bases outside gene matches: 12. The authors ran a second PCR of roughly 6 to 12 cycles using a sample-barcoded 5' primer and a J-beta primer mix. MiXCR, applied by TCRdb to the 5' RACE reads, yields one record per CDR3 protein. The profile shows about 1.8 million distinct CDR3 sequences, approximately 50% of them singletons. With respect to this clonotype: Its cognate antigen is unknown.

The sample comprised blood. The chain links TRBV6-6 to TRBJ1-4, with 7 positions matching TRBD1. The TCR originated in a woman in her thirties or forties in good health. The CDR3 region has the DNA TGTGCCAGCACCAACCCGAAGACAGGGCGTAATGAAAAACTGTTTTTT. This gives the protein CASTNPKTGRNEKLFF.